This T cell receptor beta chain came from a study of T cells in Graves' hyperthyroidism and ophthalmopathy. Findings of the study overall: Most thyroid clonotypes expanded above 0.001 appeared in blood too.

The patients, who ranged from 18 to 65 in age, presented with newly diagnosed hyperthyroidism lasting under 2 months. Uncontrolled infections, other autoimmune diseases, pregnancy or lactation led to exclusion of patients. Diagnoses were made from clinical symptoms, serum measures (thyroxine and TRAb), thyroid ultrasound and orbital computed tomography. As regards this clonotype: Its specificity is not known.

The V end was cut by 3 bases, the J end by 8 bases, with 5 bases between. The CDR3 totals 11 residues. From RNA transcripts, TCR beta CDR3 regions were amplified. Researchers ran a first-round RT-PCR on the TCR CDR3 using the HTBI primer set. In TCRdb, the multiplex PCR reads were re-called with MiXCR into one record per CDR3 protein. This sample yields roughly 700,000 distinct CDR3 sequences, of which roughly a sixth are seen a single time; around 15% belongs to the top ten. The chain carries TRBV12-3 or TRBV12-4 and TRBJ1-3; D remains ambiguous. This TCR was recovered from a man aged 45-65 years with Graves' hyperthyroidism. Source material: blood. CDR3 sequence reads: CASSFGDTIYF. In DNA, the CDR3 is TGTGCCAGCAGTTTCGGGGACACCATATATTTT.